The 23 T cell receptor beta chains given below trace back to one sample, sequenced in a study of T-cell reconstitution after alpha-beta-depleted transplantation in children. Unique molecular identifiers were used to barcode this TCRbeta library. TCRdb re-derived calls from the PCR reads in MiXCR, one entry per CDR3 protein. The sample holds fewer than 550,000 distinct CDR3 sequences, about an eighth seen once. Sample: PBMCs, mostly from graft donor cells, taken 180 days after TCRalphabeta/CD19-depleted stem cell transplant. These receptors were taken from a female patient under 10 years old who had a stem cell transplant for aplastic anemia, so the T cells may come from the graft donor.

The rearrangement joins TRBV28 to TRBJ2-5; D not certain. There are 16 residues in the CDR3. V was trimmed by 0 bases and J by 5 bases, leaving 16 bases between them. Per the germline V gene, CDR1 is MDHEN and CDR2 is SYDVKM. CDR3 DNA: TGTGCCAGCAGTTTATGCTGCCAGGTGAAAGGGGAGACCCAGTACTTC. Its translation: CASSLCCQVKGETQYF. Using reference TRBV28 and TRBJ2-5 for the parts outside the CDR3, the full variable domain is DVKVTQSSRYLVKRTGEKVFLECVQDMDHENMFWYRQDPGLGLRLIYFSYDVKMKEKGDIPEGYSVSREKKERFSLILESASTNQTSMYLCASSLCCQVKGETQYFGPGTRLLVL.

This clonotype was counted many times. CDR3: CSVDTQETQYF. DNA of the CDR3: TGCAGCGTTGATACCCAAGAGACCCAGTACTTC. V is TRBV29-1 and J is TRBJ2-5; D is undetermined. Germline V CDR1 and CDR2: SQVTM, ANQGSEA. Trimming took off 3 bases at V and 1 base at J, with 3 bases between the two ends. The CDR3 length is 11 residues.

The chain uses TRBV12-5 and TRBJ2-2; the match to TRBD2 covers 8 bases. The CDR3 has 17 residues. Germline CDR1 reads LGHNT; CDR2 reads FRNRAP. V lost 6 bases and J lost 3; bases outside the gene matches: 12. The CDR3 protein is CASGRLGSGRDTGELFF. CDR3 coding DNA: TGTGCTAGTGGCCGCCTGGGGAGCGGGAGAGACACCGGGGAGCTGTTTTTT. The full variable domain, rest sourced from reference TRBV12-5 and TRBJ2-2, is DARVTQTPRHKVTEMGQEVTMRCQPILGHNTVFWYRQTMMQGLELLAYFRNRAPLDDSGMPKDRFSAEMPDATLATLKIQPSEPRDSAVYFCASGRLGSGRDTGELFFGEGSRLTVL.

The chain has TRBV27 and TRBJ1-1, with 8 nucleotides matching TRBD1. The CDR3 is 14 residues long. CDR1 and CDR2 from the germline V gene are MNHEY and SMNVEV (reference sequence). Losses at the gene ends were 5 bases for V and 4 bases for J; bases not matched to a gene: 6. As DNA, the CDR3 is TGTGCCAGCAGTGGGGGACAGGCGGGCACTGAAGCTTTCTTT. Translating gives CASSGGQAGTEAFF.

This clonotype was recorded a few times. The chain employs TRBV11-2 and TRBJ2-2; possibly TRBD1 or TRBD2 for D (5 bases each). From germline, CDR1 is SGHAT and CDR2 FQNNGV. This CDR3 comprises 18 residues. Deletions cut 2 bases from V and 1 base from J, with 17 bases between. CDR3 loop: CASSLRGLGPLNTGELFF. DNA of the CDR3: TGTGCCAGCAGCTTAAGAGGTCTGGGACCGCTGAACACCGGGGAGCTGTTTTTT. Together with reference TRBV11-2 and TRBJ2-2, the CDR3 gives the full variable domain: EAGVAQSPRYKIIEKRQSVAFWCNPISGHATLYWYQQILGQGPKLLIQFQNNGVVDDSQLPKDRFSAERLKGVDSTLKIQPAKLEDSAVYLCASSLRGLGPLNTGELFFGEGSRLTVL.

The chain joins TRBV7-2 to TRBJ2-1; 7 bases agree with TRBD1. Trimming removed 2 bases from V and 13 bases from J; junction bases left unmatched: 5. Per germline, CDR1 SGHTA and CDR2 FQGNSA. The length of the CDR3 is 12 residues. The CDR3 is CASSLLDRAQFF. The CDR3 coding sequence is TGTGCCAGCAGCTTACTTGACAGGGCACAGTTCTTC.

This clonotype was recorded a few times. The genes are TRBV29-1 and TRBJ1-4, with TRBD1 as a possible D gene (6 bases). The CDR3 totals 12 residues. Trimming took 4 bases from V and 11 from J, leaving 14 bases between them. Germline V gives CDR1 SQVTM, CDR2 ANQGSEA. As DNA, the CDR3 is TGCAGCGTTGGACAGGCCCAGGGGAAACTGTTTTTT. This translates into CSVGQAQGKLFF.

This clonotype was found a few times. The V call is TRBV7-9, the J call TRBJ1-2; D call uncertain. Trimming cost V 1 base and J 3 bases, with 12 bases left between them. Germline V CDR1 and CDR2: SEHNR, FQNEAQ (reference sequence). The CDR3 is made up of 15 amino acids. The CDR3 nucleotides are TGTGCCAGCAGCTTAGAGGCGAGTAGGGACTATGGCTACACCTTC. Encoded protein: CASSLEASRDYGYTF.

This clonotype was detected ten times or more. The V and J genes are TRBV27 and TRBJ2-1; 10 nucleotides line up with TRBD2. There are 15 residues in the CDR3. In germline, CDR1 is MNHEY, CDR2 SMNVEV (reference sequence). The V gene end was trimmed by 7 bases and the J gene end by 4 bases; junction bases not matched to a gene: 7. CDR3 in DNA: TGTGCCAGCAAACTTACTAGCGGGATTTACAATGAGCAGTTCTTC. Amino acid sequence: CASKLTSGIYNEQFF.

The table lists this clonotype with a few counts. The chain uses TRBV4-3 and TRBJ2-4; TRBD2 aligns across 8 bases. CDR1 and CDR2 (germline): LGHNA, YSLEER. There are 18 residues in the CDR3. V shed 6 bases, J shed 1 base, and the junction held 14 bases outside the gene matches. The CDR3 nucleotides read TGCGCCAGCAGTCGTTCCCCCTCGGGGGGGCAGGCCAAAAACATTCAGTACTTC. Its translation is CASSRSPSGGQAKNIQYF.

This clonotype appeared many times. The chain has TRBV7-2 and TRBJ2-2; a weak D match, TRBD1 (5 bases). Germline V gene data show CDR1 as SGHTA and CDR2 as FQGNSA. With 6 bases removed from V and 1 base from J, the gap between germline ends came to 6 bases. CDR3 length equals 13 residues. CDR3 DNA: TGTGCCAGCAGGGGGCTGAACACCGGGGAGCTGTTTTTT. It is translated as CASRGLNTGELFF.

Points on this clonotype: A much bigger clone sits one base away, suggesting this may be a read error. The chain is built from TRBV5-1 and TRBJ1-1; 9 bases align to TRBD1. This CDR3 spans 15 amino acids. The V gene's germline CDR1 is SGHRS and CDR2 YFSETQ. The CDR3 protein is CASSLRQGVNAEAFF. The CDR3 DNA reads TGCGCCAGCAGCTTAAGACAGGGGGTGAACGCTGAAGCTTTCTTT.

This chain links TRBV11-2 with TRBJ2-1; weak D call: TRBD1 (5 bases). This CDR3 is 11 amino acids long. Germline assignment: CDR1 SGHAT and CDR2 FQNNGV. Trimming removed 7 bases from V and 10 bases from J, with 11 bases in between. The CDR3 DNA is TGTGCCAGCACCCTCGACAGCGAGCAGTTCTTC. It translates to CASTLDSEQFF.

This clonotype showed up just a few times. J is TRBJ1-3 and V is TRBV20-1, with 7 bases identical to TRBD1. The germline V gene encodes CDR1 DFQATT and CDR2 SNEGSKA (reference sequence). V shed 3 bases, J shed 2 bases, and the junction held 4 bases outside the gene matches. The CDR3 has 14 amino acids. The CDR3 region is CSASRGQPGNTIYF. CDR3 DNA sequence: TGCAGTGCTAGCCGGGGACAGCCTGGAAACACCATATATTTT.

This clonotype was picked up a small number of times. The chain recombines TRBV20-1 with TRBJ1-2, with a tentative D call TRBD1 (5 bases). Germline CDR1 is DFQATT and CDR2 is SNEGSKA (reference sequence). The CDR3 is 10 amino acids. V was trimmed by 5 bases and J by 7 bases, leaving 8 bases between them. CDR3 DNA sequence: TGCAGTGCTGGGGACGGTGGCTACACCTTC. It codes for CSAGDGGYTF.

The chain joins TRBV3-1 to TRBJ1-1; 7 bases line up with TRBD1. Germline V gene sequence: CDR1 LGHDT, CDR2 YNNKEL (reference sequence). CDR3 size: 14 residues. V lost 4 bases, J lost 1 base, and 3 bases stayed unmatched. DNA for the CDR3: TGTGCCAGCAGCCGGGACAGCTGGAACACTGAAGCTTTCTTT. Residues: CASSRDSWNTEAFF.

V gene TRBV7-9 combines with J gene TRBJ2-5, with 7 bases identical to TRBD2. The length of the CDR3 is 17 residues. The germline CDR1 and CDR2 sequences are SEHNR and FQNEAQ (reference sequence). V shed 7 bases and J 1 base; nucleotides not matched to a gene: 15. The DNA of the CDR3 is TGTGCCAGCACCGCGGTCTGGCGGGAGACACTCCAAGAGACCCAGTACTTC. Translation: CASTAVWRETLQETQYF.

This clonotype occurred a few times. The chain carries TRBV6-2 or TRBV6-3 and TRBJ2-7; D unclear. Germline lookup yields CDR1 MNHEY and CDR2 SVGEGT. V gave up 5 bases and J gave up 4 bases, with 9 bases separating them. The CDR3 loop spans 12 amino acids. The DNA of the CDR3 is TGTGCCAGCAGTCCCAGACCGTACGAGCAGTACGTC. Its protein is CASSPRPYEQYV.

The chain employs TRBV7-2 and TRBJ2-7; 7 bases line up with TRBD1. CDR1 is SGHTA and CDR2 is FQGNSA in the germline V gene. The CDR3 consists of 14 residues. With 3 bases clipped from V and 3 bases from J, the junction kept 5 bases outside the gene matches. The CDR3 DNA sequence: TGTGCCAGCAGCTTCGACCGGGACAGCTACGAGCAGTACGTC. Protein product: CASSFDRDSYEQYV.

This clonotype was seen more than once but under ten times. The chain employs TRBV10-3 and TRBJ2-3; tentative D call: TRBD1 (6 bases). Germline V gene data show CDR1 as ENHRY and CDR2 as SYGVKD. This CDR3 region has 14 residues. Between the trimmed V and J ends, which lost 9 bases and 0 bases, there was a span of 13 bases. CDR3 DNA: TGTGCCATAACTCCTCAGGGGAGCACAGATACGCAGTATTTT. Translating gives CAITPQGSTDTQYF.

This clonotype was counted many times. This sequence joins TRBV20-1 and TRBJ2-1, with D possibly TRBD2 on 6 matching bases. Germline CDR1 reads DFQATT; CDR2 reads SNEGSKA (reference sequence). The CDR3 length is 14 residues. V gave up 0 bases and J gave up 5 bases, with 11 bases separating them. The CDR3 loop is CSARDPGLHNEQFF. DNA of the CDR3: TGCAGTGCTAGAGACCCGGGACTGCACAATGAGCAGTTCTTC.

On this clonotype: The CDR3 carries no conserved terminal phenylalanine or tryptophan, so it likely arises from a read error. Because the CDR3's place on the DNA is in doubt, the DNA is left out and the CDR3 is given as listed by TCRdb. CDR3 amino acids: CSARTLDYL. The chain links TRBV20-1 to TRBJ1-1. The CDR3 contains 9 residues when both ends are counted. From germline, CDR1 is DFQATT and CDR2 SNEGSKA (reference sequence).

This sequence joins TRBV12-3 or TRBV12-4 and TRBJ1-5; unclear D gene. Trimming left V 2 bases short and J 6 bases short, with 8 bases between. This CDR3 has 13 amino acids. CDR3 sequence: CASSLRGSQPQHF. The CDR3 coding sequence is TGTGCCAGCAGTTTACGTGGGTCTCAGCCCCAGCATTTT.